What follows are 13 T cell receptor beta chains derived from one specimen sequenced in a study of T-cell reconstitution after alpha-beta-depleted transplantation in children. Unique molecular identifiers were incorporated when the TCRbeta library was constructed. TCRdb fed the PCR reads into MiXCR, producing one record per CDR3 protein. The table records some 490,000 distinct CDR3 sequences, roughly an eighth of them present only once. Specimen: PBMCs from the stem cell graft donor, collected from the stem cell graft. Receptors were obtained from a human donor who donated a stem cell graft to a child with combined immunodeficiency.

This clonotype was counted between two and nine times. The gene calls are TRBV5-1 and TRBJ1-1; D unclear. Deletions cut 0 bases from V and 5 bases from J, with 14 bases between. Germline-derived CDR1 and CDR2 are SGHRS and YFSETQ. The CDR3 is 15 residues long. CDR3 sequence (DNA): TGCGCCAGCAGCTTGGCCGACGGGAGGGTGACTGAAGCTTTCTTT. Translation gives CASSLADGRVTEAFF. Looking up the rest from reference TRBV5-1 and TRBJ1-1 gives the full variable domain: KAGVTQTPRYLIKTRGQQVTLSCSPISGHRSVSWYQQTPGQGLQFLFEYFSETQRNKGNFPGRFSGRQFSNSRSEMNVSTLELGDSALYLCASSLADGRVTEAFFGQGTRLTVV.

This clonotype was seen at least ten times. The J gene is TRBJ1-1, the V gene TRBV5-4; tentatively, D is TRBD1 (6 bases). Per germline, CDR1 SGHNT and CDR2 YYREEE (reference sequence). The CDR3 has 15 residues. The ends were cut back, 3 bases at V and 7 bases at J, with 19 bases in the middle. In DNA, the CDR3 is TGTGCCAGCAGCTCGATCCAAGGGGGTTGGGGTGAAGCTTTCTTT. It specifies CASSSIQGGWGEAFF.

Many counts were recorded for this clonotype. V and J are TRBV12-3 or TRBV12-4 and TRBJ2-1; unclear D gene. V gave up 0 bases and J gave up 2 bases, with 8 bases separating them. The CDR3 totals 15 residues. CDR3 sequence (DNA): TGTGCCAGCAGTTTAGCGATCGGGCCCTACAATGAGCAGTTCTTC. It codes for CASSLAIGPYNEQFF.

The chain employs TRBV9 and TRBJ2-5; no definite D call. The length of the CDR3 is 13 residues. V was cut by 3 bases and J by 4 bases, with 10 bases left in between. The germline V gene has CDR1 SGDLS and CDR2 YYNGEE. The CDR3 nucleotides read TGTGCCAGCAGCGGAGGACCCCCAGAGACCCAGTACTTC. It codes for CASSGGPPETQYF.

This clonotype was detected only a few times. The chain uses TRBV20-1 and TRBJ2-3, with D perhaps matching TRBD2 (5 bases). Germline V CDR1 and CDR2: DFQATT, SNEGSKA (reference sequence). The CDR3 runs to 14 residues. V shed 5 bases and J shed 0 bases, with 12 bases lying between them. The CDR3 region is CSASGFDSTDTQYF. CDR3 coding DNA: TGCAGTGCTTCGGGATTCGATAGCACAGATACGCAGTATTTT.

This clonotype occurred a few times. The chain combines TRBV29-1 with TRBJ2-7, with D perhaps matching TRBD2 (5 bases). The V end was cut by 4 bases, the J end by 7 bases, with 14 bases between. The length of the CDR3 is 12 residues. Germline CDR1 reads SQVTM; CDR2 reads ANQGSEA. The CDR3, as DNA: TGCAGCGTTGTCGGGTTGGGGAGTGAGCAGTACTTC. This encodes CSVVGLGSEQYF.

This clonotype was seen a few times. CDR3 nucleotide sequence: TGTGCCAGCAGTTACTTGCGGACAGGGTCAGAGACCCAGTACTTC. It translates to CASSYLRTGSETQYF. This chain connects TRBV6-2 or TRBV6-3 to TRBJ2-5; TRBD1 aligns across 8 bases. V was pared by 1 base and J by 4 bases, with 5 bases of the junction left unmatched. The CDR3 runs to 15 residues. The germline V gene encodes CDR1 MNHEY and CDR2 SVGEGT.

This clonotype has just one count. The CDR3 here is CASSQEGQNEQFF. In nucleotides, the CDR3 is TGCGCCAGCAGCCAAGAAGGTCAAAATGAGCAGTTCTTC. V gene TRBV4-1 combines with J gene TRBJ2-1; D remains ambiguous. The V gene lost 0 bases and the J gene lost 7 bases, with 7 bases spanning the gap. Germline V gene data show CDR1 as MGHRA and CDR2 as YSYEKL. This CDR3 contains 13 residues.

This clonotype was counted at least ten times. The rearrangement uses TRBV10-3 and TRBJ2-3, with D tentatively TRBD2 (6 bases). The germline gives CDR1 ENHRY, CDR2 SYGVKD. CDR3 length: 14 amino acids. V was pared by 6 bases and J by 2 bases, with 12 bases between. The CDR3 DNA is TGTGCCATCAGACTCGGGACTTCCACAGATACGCAGTATTTT. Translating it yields CAIRLGTSTDTQYF.

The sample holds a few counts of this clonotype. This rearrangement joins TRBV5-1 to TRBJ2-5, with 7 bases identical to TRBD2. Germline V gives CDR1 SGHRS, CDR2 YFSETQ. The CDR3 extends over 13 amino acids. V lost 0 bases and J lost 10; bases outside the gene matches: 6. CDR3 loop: CASSLGLAPDQYF. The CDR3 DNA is TGCGCCAGCAGCTTGGGACTAGCCCCCGACCAGTACTTC.

CDR3 sequence reads: CSVVTGISNQPQHF. CDR3 in DNA: TGCAGTGTCGTGACAGGGATTAGCAATCAGCCCCAGCATTTT. The V gene is TRBV20-1, the J gene TRBJ1-5; TRBD1 matches 7 bases. J lost 0 bases, V lost 7 bases, and 6 bases had no gene match. The germline gives CDR1 DFQATT, CDR2 SNEGSKA (reference sequence). The CDR3 sequence is 14 residues long.

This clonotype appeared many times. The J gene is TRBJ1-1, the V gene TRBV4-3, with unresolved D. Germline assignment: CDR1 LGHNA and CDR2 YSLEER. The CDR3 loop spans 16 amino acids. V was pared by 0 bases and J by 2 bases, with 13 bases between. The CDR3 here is CASSQDGAAPNTEAFF. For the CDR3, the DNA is TGCGCCAGCAGCCAAGATGGAGCCGCACCAAACACTGAAGCTTTCTTT.

The CDR3 nucleotides read TGTGCCAGTAGTAAGGGACTAGCGGCGTCCTCCTACGAGCAGTACTTC. Protein product: CASSKGLAASSYEQYF. V is TRBV19 and J is TRBJ2-7; 11 bases match TRBD2. J was trimmed by 0 bases and V by 4 bases; bases with no gene match: 5. CDR3 length: 16 residues. Germline loops: CDR1 LNHDA, CDR2 SQIVND (reference sequence).